This entry lists 4 T cell receptor beta chains sequenced from one sample in a study of monozygotic twins with inflammatory bowel disease. TCRdb reprocessed the 5' RACE reads and stores each CDR3 protein as one record, lacking DNA. The sample is made up of more than 85,000 distinct CDR3 sequences, and the top ten hold about an eighth of it. The sample was blood. The receptor source for this set is a human donor with ulcerative colitis or Crohn's disease, or a healthy co-twin of an affected twin (not recorded which).

The chain combines TRBV9 with TRBJ2-3; the TRBD2 assignment by TCRdb is unverifiable without DNA. Germline values: CDR1 SGDLS, CDR2 YYNGEE. The CDR3 sequence is 17 residues long. The CDR3 sequence is CASSPGTSGRSTDTQYF.

This rearrangement joins TRBV28 to TRBJ1-1. Germline V gives CDR1 MDHEN, CDR2 SYDVKM. The CDR3 contains 12 residues. The chain's CDR3 is CASKGSNTEAFF. Supplemented by reference TRBV28 and TRBJ1-1, the full variable domain reads DVKVTQSSRYLVKRTGEKVFLECVQDMDHENMFWYRQDPGLGLRLIYFSYDVKMKEKGDIPEGYSVSREKKERFSLILESASTNQTSMYLCASKGSNTEAFFGQGTRLTVV.

The rearrangement uses TRBV5-4 and TRBJ2-7; the D gene TCRdb calls, TRBD2, cannot be checked with no DNA. Germline V gene data show CDR1 as SGHNT and CDR2 as YYREEE (reference sequence). CDR3 length equals 15 residues. CDR3 protein: CASSLQGLLSYEQYF.

The chain combines TRBV7-9 with TRBJ2-3; TCRdb reports TRBD1, a call that lacks DNA to check it against. This CDR3 has 13 amino acids. Germline CDR1 SEHNR, CDR2 FQNEAQ (reference sequence). The CDR3 reads CASSFPGGDTQYF.